The entry below gives a single T cell receptor (beta chain) sequence along with its context. Its antigen is currently unknown. This entry is derived from a study of CD8+ T cells in alopecia areata. About the study: Each of the treated patients was given oral tofacitinib, 5 to 10 mg twice daily, for moderate-to-severe alopecia areata. Study-wide results and caveats: Scalp samples also yield sequences of resident alphabeta T cells from normal skin. The study found higher clonality in lesional than normal scalp, especially in alopecia totalis/universalis. Mice showed TCR sharing more clearly than patients did, possibly owing to HLA.

This CDR3 region has 12 residues. In germline, CDR1 is MNHNY, CDR2 SVGAGI (reference sequence). V was pared by 5 bases and J by 5 bases, with 9 bases between. RNA was isolated and reverse transcribed to cDNA, the sequencing template. Assay used: immunoSEQ multiplex PCR; TCRdb lists only in-frame clones, some missing. The table has some 170,000 clones, roughly 60% seen once. The source is a human donor with alopecia areata. V gene TRBV6-6 combines with J gene TRBJ1-2; no firm D call. The sequences come from CD4+ T cells sorted from blood, collected at week 0. CDR3 region: CASSVRGYGYTF. CDR3 DNA: TGTGCCAGCAGTGTCCGGGGATATGGCTACACCTTC.